Following are 29 T cell receptor beta chains from one sample sequenced in a study of T cells in Graves' hyperthyroidism and ophthalmopathy (dated by TCRdb to the late 2010s). To prepare the library, multiplex PCR was applied. The sample was run on an Illumina HiSeq 2000. TCR beta CDR3 regions were amplified from RNA transcripts. For the first round of RT-PCR on the TCR CDR3, the HTBI primer set was used together with the Qiagen OneStep RT-PCR kit. TCRdb's own reprocessing of the public reads used fastp at Q25 and MiXCR and kept productive beta chains. Under each unique CDR3 protein, matching rows form one entry showing the most common genes and DNA. This sample lists approximately 400,000 distinct CDR3 sequences; more than 12% were detected once. The ten top clones hold approximately 27% of the sample. Sequencing was carried out using blood. These receptors originate from a man aged 45 to 65 with Graves' ophthalmopathy.

This clonotype showed up many times. This chain connects TRBV28 to TRBJ2-7; D may correspond to TRBD1 or TRBD2 (5 bases each). This CDR3 contains 14 residues. CDR1 and CDR2 (germline): MDHEN, SYDVKM. Trimming took 5 bases from V and 0 from J, leaving 11 bases between them. The CDR3 loop is CASSPPGASYEQYF. In DNA form, the CDR3 reads TGTGCCAGCAGTCCCCCCGGGGCCTCCTACGAGCAGTACTTC.

The chain couples TRBV6-1 to TRBJ2-7, with 9 positions matching TRBD2. Germline V lookup: CDR1 MNHNS, CDR2 SASEGT. V dropped 6 bases and J dropped 2; count of bases not matched to a gene: 5. This CDR3 has 14 residues. CDR3 region: CASRKRLAAYEQYF. In DNA, the CDR3 is TGTGCCAGCAGAAAAAGACTAGCGGCCTACGAGCAGTACTTC.

Ten or more counts support this clonotype. The chain recombines TRBV20-1 with TRBJ2-7; 13 bases fit TRBD2. The CDR3 length is 19 residues. Germline trimming cut 0 bases from V and 1 base from J; bases unmatched to any gene: 12. The germline gives CDR1 DFQATT, CDR2 SNEGSKA (reference sequence). This CDR3 reads CSARDFTSGRARGSYEQYF. Here the CDR3 DNA reads TGCAGTGCTAGAGATTTTACTAGCGGGAGGGCCCGGGGGTCCTACGAGCAGTACTTC.

This clonotype was detected ten times or more. V and J are TRBV20-1 and TRBJ1-4; TRBD1 is a possible D gene (5 bases). Trimming removed 1 base at V and 8 bases at J, with 11 bases between. CDR1 DFQATT and CDR2 SNEGSKA come from the germline V gene (reference sequence). The CDR3 consists of 13 residues. The CDR3 protein is CSARGGRDEKLFF. The CDR3, as DNA: TGCAGTGCTAGAGGTGGCAGGGACGAAAAACTGTTTTTT.

This clonotype came up a few times. One end of the junction fails to match germline, which may point to a read error. V gene TRBV5-1 combines with J gene TRBJ2-3, with TRBD2 matching over 8 bases. The germline gives CDR1 SGHRS, CDR2 YFSETQ. This CDR3 comprises 15 residues. CDR3 residues: CASSWGLVGADTQYF. The CDR3 DNA reads as TGTGCCAGCAGCTGGGGACTAGTCGGGGCAGATACGCAGTATTTT.

The sample holds many counts of this clonotype. V usage is TRBV5-8 and J usage is TRBJ1-1; 11 positions agree with TRBD1. The germline gives CDR1 SGHTS, CDR2 YDEGEE. V trimming: 4 bases; J trimming: 4 bases; junction bases outside the gene matches: 9. CDR3 length equals 16 residues. Here the CDR3 DNA reads TGTGCCAGCAGCCCGGACAGGGGGCGCGGAATCACTGAAGCTTTCTTT. Its translation: CASSPDRGRGITEAFF.

As for this clonotype: The junction does not match germline at one end; this may be a read error. The chain joins TRBV3-1 to TRBJ2-7; TRBD1 is a possible D gene (5 bases). This CDR3 spans 14 amino acids. Germline V gene lookup returns CDR1 LGHDT and CDR2 YNNKEL (reference sequence). CDR3 DNA: TGTGCCAGCAGCCAAGAAGGGGCCATCTACGAACAGTACTTC. Protein product: CASSQEGAIYEQYF.

The chain uses TRBV30 and TRBJ2-7, with 9 bases matching TRBD1. The CDR3 contains 15 residues. V lost 5 bases to trimming and J lost 3 bases; unmatched junction nucleotides: 11. Germline V lookup: CDR1 GTSNPN, CDR2 SVGIG (reference sequence). The CDR3 is CAWGTGTGNYYEQYF. The CDR3 nucleotides read TGTGCCTGGGGCACCGGGACAGGGAACTACTACGAGCAGTACTTC.

This clonotype has more than one count but fewer than ten. The J gene is TRBJ2-1, the V gene TRBV7-2; no firm D call. The CDR3 covers 13 residues. Germline V gives CDR1 SGHTA, CDR2 FQGNSA. V dropped 5 bases and J dropped 9 bases, with 14 bases sitting between them. The CDR3 loop is CASSPKTRSEQFF. The CDR3 DNA reads TGTGCCAGCAGCCCAAAGACTCGAAGTGAGCAGTTCTTC.

Notes on this clonotype: Germline and junction disagree at one end, which may indicate a read error. The rearrangement uses TRBV19 and TRBJ1-1, with no clear D. Germline values: CDR1 LNHDA, CDR2 SQIVND (reference sequence). The CDR3 loop spans 10 amino acids. This CDR3 reads CTSPDTEAFF. CDR3 nucleotide sequence: TGTACCAGTCCCGATACTGAAGCTTTCTTT.

The sample holds many counts of this clonotype. The chain carries TRBV20-1 and TRBJ1-2, with D tentatively TRBD1 (6 bases). Germline assignment: CDR1 DFQATT and CDR2 SNEGSKA (reference sequence). CDR3 length: 11 residues. Trimming left V 6 bases short and J 7 bases short, with 12 bases between. CDR3 coding DNA: TGCAGTGCGGGGACATTGGGTGGCTACACCTTC. This codes for CSAGTLGGYTF.

In its sample, this clonotype was seen many times. This rearrangement joins TRBV3-1 to TRBJ2-7, with 7 bases lining up with TRBD2. Per the germline V gene, CDR1 is LGHDT and CDR2 is YNNKEL (reference sequence). V gave up 3 bases and J gave up 0 bases; unmatched junction bases: 5. CDR3 size: 15 residues. The CDR3, as DNA: TGTGCCAGCAGCCATCTCCGGGACTACTCCTACGAGCAGTACTTC. Translating it yields CASSHLRDYSYEQYF.

This clonotype has only a few counts. The chain employs TRBV7-9 and TRBJ2-7; 8 bases line up with TRBD2. The germline V gene has CDR1 SEHNR and CDR2 FQNEAQ (reference sequence). The CDR3 totals 14 residues. J gave up 7 bases and V 5 bases, and 10 bases lay outside the gene matches. The CDR3 is CASSKSGRVNEQYF. CDR3 DNA sequence: TGTGCCAGCAGCAAGAGCGGGAGAGTCAATGAGCAGTACTTC.

The table lists this clonotype with many counts. The chain carries TRBV2 and TRBJ2-3, with TRBD2 matching 11 bases. Trimming at V came to 8 bases and at J to 0 bases, leaving 4 bases not matched to a gene. Germline V gene sequence: CDR1 SNHLY, CDR2 FYNNEI. The length of the CDR3 is 15 residues. CDR3 loop: CASGWTSGSTDTQYF. In nucleotides, the CDR3 is TGTGCCAGCGGATGGACTAGCGGGAGCACAGATACGCAGTATTTT.

This clonotype occurred a few times. The chain combines TRBV6-5 with TRBJ2-1; 8 bases are shared with TRBD2. This CDR3 is 16 amino acids long. Germline lookup yields CDR1 MNHEY and CDR2 SVGAGI. V trimming: 0 bases; J trimming: 3 bases; junction bases outside the gene matches: 4. The CDR3: CASSYSIGRDYNEQFF. The CDR3 DNA reads as TGTGCCAGCAGTTACTCGATCGGGAGGGACTACAATGAGCAGTTCTTC.

This clonotype was observed a few times. J is TRBJ2-2 and V is TRBV5-6, with 9 bases that match TRBD2. The CDR3 consists of 15 residues. J lost 5 bases, V lost 4 bases, and 6 bases had no gene match. Germline V gene data show CDR1 as SGHDT and CDR2 as YYEEEE. In DNA, the CDR3 is TGTGCCAGCAGCCCCGGACTAGCGCGGACCGGGGAGCTGTTTTTT. This translates into CASSPGLARTGELFF.

This clonotype was counted between two and nine times. V is TRBV12-5 and J is TRBJ2-4; D gene ambiguous. Per germline, CDR1 LGHNT and CDR2 FRNRAP. Trimming removed 6 bases from V and 7 bases from J, with 22 bases in between. The CDR3 extends over 16 amino acids. The DNA for the CDR3 is TGTGCTAGTGGCCCCTCTAGGAGCCTCTCTCCGAACATTCAGTACTTC. It is translated as CASGPSRSLSPNIQYF.

This clonotype has a count of ten or more. This chain joins TRBV7-9 and TRBJ2-5, with D unclear. The V end lost 5 bases, the J end lost 2 bases, and 15 bases lay between the germline ends. The V gene's germline CDR1 is SEHNR and CDR2 FQNEAQ (reference sequence). The CDR3 has 15 residues. For the CDR3, the DNA is TGTGCCAGCAGCCCCAGAGTTGGCCAGCAAGAGACCCAGTACTTC. Translating gives CASSPRVGQQETQYF.

The V and J genes are TRBV12-3 or TRBV12-4 and TRBJ2-1; D gene unclear. The CDR3 covers 16 residues. V was cut by 8 bases and J by 3 bases, with 20 bases left in between. The CDR3 protein is CASLRRTYDDYNEQFF. The CDR3 nucleotides are TGTGCCAGCCTACGTCGGACGTACGATGACTACAATGAGCAGTTCTTC.

The chain employs TRBV19 and TRBJ2-5; TRBD1 agrees at 8 bases. J was trimmed by 2 bases and V by 6 bases; bases with no gene match: 5. This CDR3 has 14 amino acids. Germline V gene data show CDR1 as LNHDA and CDR2 as SQIVND (reference sequence). CDR3 region: CASSSWTGQETQYF. As DNA, the CDR3 is TGTGCCAGTAGCTCTTGGACAGGGCAAGAGACCCAGTACTTC. The complete variable domain, with remaining parts taken from reference TRBV19 and TRBJ2-5, reads DGGITQSPKYLFRKEGQNVTLSCEQNLNHDAMYWYRQDPGQGLRLIYYSQIVNDFQKGDIAEGYSVSREKKESFPLTVTSAQKNPTAFYLCASSSWTGQETQYFGPGTRLLVL.

This clonotype was observed once. The chain couples TRBV7-9 to TRBJ2-7; D may be TRBD1 or TRBD2 (5 bases each). The V and J ends lost 6 bases and 3 bases respectively, with 15 bases between them. The CDR3 totals 14 residues. The V gene's germline CDR1 is SEHNR and CDR2 FQNEAQ (reference sequence). The CDR3 loop is CASRSDFGGYEQYF. CDR3 DNA: TGTGCCAGCAGGTCTGATTTTGGGGGCTACGAGCAGTACTTC.

This chain connects TRBV14 to TRBJ2-2; weak D call: TRBD1 (6 bases). CDR1 is SGHDN and CDR2 is FVKESK in the germline V gene. The CDR3 sequence is 15 residues long. Trimming took off 1 base at V and 5 bases at J, with 11 bases between the two ends. CDR3 DNA sequence: TGTGCCAGCAGCCAAGGAGGGGGTTTTACCGGGGAGCTGTTTTTT. It is translated as CASSQGGGFTGELFF. The full variable domain, its missing parts supplied by reference TRBV14 and TRBJ2-2, is EAGVTQFPSHSVIEKGQTVTLRCDPISGHDNLYWYRRVMGKEIKFLLHFVKESKQDESGMPNNRFLAERTGGTYSTLKVQPAELEDSGVYFCASSQGGGFTGELFFGEGSRLTVL.

The chain recombines TRBV10-3 with TRBJ1-2, with D tentatively TRBD1 (6 bases). Trimming pared 11 bases from V and 6 bases from J, leaving 19 bases between. Germline CDR1 reads ENHRY; CDR2 reads SYGVKD. This CDR3 region has 13 residues. The CDR3 loop is CAPRYRAMDGYTF. The CDR3 nucleotides are TGTGCCCCCCGTTACAGGGCTATGGATGGCTACACCTTC.

This chain connects TRBV6-1 to TRBJ1-2; D uncertain. CDR1 and CDR2 from the germline V gene are MNHNS and SASEGT. The CDR3 runs 15 residues. Trimming stripped 5 bases from V and 8 bases from J, with 21 bases between. As DNA, the CDR3 is TGTGCCAGCAGTTCCATATCGGACCCCGTCTTGGGCTACACCTTC. Translated: CASSSISDPVLGYTF.

CDR3 sequence: CASSLLSPERNEQYF. DNA of the CDR3: TGCGCCAGCAGCTTGTTGAGTCCTGAGAGGAACGAGCAGTACTTC. The rearrangement uses TRBV5-1 and TRBJ2-7; no reliable D call. V gave up 1 base and J gave up 5 bases, with 16 bases separating them. The CDR3 consists of 15 residues. CDR1 and CDR2 from the germline V gene are SGHRS and YFSETQ.

This clonotype was picked up many times. The chain recombines TRBV20-1 with TRBJ2-3; D is perhaps TRBD1 (5 bases). Per germline, CDR1 DFQATT and CDR2 SNEGSKA (reference sequence). The CDR3 runs to 14 residues. The V end was cut by 6 bases, the J end by 0 bases, with 13 bases between. CDR3 sequence: CSAVTASSTDTQYF. The CDR3 bases are TGCAGTGCGGTGACAGCCTCCAGCACAGATACGCAGTATTTT.

This clonotype came up many times. The chain recombines TRBV20-1 with TRBJ1-2, with a possible D match to TRBD1 (6 bases). The CDR3 is made up of 16 amino acids. Trimming took 1 base from V and 1 from J, leaving 16 bases between them. Per germline, CDR1 DFQATT and CDR2 SNEGSKA (reference sequence). The CDR3 protein is CSARAQVTGRNYGYTF. The CDR3 DNA reads TGCAGTGCTAGAGCGCAAGTGACAGGACGTAACTATGGCTACACCTTC.

The J gene is TRBJ2-2, the V gene TRBV2, with D maybe TRBD1 (6 bases). V was clipped by 6 bases and J by 0 bases, with 11 bases between them. Germline values: CDR1 SNHLY, CDR2 FYNNEI. CDR3 length: 15 residues. The CDR3 DNA reads TGTGCCAGCAGGCACGGACAGACGAACACCGGGGAGCTGTTTTTT. The encoded protein is CASRHGQTNTGELFF.

This rearrangement joins TRBV5-6 to TRBJ1-5, with D unclear. The CDR3 totals 18 residues. Germline V lookup: CDR1 SGHDT, CDR2 YYEEEE. Trimming left V 0 bases short and J 0 bases short, with 16 bases between. In DNA, the CDR3 is TGTGCCAGCAGCTTGGTGGGCTACCATTGTACTAGCAATCAGCCCCAGCATTTT. Translated: CASSLVGYHCTSNQPQHF.